The clone carrying this T cell receptor (beta chain) was seen only a few times. The protocol was immunoSEQ multiplex PCR, while the TCRdb copy is restricted to in-frame clones and leaves out a portion. The repertoire holds fewer than 15,000 clones, with roughly 61% as singletons. Trimming left V 4 bases short and J 10 bases short, with 17 bases between. This CDR3 spans 13 amino acids. Germline CDR1 is SGDLS and CDR2 is YYNGEE. This specimen comes from a study of chemoradiotherapy in HPV16-positive cancers. The sample was gathered from a patient who underwent chemoradiotherapy. The TCR sequence derives from a human donor with HPV-associated anogenital cancer. This chain connects TRBV9 to TRBJ2-5, with unresolved D. This chain's CDR3 is CASSPGWGRDQYF. CDR3 coding DNA: TGTGCCAGCAGCCCTGGTTGGGGAAGAGACCAGTACTTC.